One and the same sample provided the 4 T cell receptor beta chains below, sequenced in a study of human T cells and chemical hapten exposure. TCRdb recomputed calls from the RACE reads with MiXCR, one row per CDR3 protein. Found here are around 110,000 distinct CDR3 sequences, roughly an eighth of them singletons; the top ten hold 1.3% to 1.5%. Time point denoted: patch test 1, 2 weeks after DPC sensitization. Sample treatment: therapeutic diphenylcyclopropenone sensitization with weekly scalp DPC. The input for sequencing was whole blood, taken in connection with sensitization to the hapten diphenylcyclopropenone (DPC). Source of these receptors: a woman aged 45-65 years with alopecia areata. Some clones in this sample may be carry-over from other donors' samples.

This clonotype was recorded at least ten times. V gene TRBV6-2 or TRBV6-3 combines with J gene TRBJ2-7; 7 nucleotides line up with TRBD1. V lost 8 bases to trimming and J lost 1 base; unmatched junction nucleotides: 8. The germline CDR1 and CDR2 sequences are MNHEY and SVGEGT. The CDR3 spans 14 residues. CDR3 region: CASLSYRGSYEQYF. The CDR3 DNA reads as TGTGCCAGCTTATCATACAGGGGTTCCTACGAGCAGTACTTC.

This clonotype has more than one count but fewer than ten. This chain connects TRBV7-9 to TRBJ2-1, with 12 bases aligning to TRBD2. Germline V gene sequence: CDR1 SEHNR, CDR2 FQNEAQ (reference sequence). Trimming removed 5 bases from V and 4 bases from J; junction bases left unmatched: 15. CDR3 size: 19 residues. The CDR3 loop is CASSLPFTLAGGIYNEQFF. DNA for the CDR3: TGTGCCAGCAGCCTCCCTTTCACCCTAGCGGGAGGGATTTACAATGAGCAGTTCTTC.

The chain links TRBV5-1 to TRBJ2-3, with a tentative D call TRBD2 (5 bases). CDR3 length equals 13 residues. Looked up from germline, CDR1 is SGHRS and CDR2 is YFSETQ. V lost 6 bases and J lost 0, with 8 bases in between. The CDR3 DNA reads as TGCGCCAGCACTAGCCCTAGCACAGATACGCAGTATTTT. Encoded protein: CASTSPSTDTQYF.

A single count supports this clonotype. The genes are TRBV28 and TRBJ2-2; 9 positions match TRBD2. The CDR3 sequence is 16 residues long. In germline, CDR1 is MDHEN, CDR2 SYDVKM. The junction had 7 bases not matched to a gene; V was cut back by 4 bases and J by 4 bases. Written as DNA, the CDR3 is TGTGCCAGCAGTTCTGCGGGAGGGCCGAGCACCGGGGAGCTGTTTTTT. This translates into CASSSAGGPSTGELFF.